A selection of T cell receptor beta chains follows, all from one sample in a study of blood T cell repertoires in COVID-19. Assay: immunoSEQ multiplex PCR; the TCRdb copy retains only in-frame clones and omits some. The data show around 24,000 clones, with roughly 76% seen just once and under 75% held by the top ten. Sequenced sample: peripheral blood. Receptors were obtained from a woman of 80 years or more with acute or convalescent COVID-19. CDR3s include the opening cysteine and the closing phenylalanine or tryptophan. Fields, in order: D gene, V gene, J gene, clone size, CDR3 DNA, CDR3 protein. A D gene is named only where the DNA matches it firmly. Size values are once, few and many counts, or a class for expanded clones, and some rows have none.

-	TRBV5-1	TRBJ2-7	-	TGCGCCAGCAGCTTGTTGGGGCGGGACTACGAGCAGTACTTC	CASSLLGRDYEQYF
-	TRBV7-2	TRBJ1-1	few	TGTGCCAGCAGCTTAGCTTCATTCGGTGAAGCTTTCTTT	CASSLASFGEAFF
-	TRBV6-2/TRBV6-3	TRBJ2-6	few	TGTGCCAGCAGTTACTGGCTTGGGGCTCCCCTCTCTGGGGCCAACGTCCTGACTTTC	CASSYWLGAPLSGANVLTF
TRBD1	TRBV24-1	TRBJ1-1	-	TGTGCCACCAGTGACCTGGGGACAGGGAGATTGGGCACTGAAGCTTTCTTT	CATSDLGTGRLGTEAFF
-	TRBV2	TRBJ1-4	-	TGTGCCAGCAGTGAATCAGGGCCGGGTAATGAAAAACTGTTTTTT	CASSESGPGNEKLFF
TRBD2	TRBV24-1	TRBJ2-1	-	TGTGCCACCAGTGCTAGCGGGAGATCAAGGACCTACAATGAGCAGTTCTTC	CATSASGRSRTYNEQFF
-	TRBV30	TRBJ1-2	once	TGTGCCTGGACAGGCGCCTCTAACTATGGCTACACCTTC	CAWTGASNYGYTF
TRBD1	TRBV5-6	TRBJ1-1	-	TGTGCCAGCAGCTTCCGGGACAGGGTCCCTGAAGCTTTCTTT	CASSFRDRVPEAFF
TRBD1	TRBV19	TRBJ1-1	once	TGTGCCAGTAGTAAGGAGGGGACAGGGTGGAGGATGAACACTGAAGCTTTCTTT	CASSKEGTGWRMNTEAFF
TRBD1	TRBV5-6	TRBJ1-1	-	TGTGCCAGCAGCTTGGGGGTTAACCAGGGGGCCTCTGAAGCTTTCTTT	CASSLGVNQGASEAFF
TRBD1	TRBV6-5	TRBJ2-1	-	TGTGCCAGCAGTTTGGACAGGGTGGGGGGACAGTTCTTC	CASSLDRVGGQFF
TRBD1	TRBV12-3/TRBV12-4	TRBJ2-5	-	TGTGCCAGCAGCCCGGGACAGAAAGAGACCCAGTACTTC	CASSPGQKETQYF
-	TRBV2	TRBJ1-1	-	TGTGCCAGCAGGAGGGGGGGTAGCACTGAAGCTTTCTTT	CASRRGGSTEAFF
-	TRBV19	TRBJ1-1	-	TGTGCCAGTAGTGTACAGGGAGTGAGGAACACTGAAGCTTTCTTT	CASSVQGVRNTEAFF
-	TRBV11-2	TRBJ2-2	-	TGTGCCAGCAGCCCAGGGGCAGTCAACACCGGGGAGCTGTTTTTT	CASSPGAVNTGELFF
-	TRBV28	TRBJ2-7	once	TGTGCCAGCAGTGGCAGGGCGTACGAGCAGTACTTC	CASSGRAYEQYF
-	TRBV3-1/TRBV3-2	TRBJ2-7	few	TGTGCCAGCAGCCAAGGCTGGCAGCGGGCGAACGAGCAGTACTTC	CASSQGWQRANEQYF
-	TRBV6-1	TRBJ1-1	few	TGTGCCAGCAGTGAAGCGTGGGGTCCGGGGGGAGCTTTCTTT	CASSEAWGPGGAFF
-	TRBV10-3	TRBJ2-1	-	TGTGCCATCAGTGATAGGGGAGGAGACTACAATGAGCAGTTCTTC	CAISDRGGDYNEQFF
TRBD2	TRBV7-7	TRBJ2-1	-	TGTGCTAGCAGCTTAGGGGGACTAGCGGGAGCCGATGAGCAGTTCTTC	CASSLGGLAGADEQFF
-	TRBV4-1	TRBJ1-5	-	TGCGCCAGCAGCCCTGGGACACCGAGGGGTCAGCCCCAGCATTTT	CASSPGTPRGQPQHF
TRBD1	TRBV19	TRBJ2-3	-	TGTGCCAGTAGGCCGCCGGGACAGGGGGCAGGGGATACGCAGTATTTT	CASRPPGQGAGDTQYF
TRBD1	TRBV2	TRBJ1-5	-	TGTGCCAGCAGTACAGGGGTCGGCAATCAGCCCCAGCATTTT	CASSTGVGNQPQHF
-	TRBV2	TRBJ1-1	-	TGTGCCAGCAGGGGGGGGTTATACACTGAAGCTTTCTTT	CASRGGLYTEAFF
-	TRBV7-2	TRBJ1-2	-	TGTGCCAGCGCCCGCAGGGTTGGCGACTATGGCTACACCTTC	CASARRVGDYGYTF
-	TRBV2	TRBJ1-1	-	TGTGCCAGCCTACGAGGGGGCACTGAAGCTTTCTTT	CASLRGGTEAFF